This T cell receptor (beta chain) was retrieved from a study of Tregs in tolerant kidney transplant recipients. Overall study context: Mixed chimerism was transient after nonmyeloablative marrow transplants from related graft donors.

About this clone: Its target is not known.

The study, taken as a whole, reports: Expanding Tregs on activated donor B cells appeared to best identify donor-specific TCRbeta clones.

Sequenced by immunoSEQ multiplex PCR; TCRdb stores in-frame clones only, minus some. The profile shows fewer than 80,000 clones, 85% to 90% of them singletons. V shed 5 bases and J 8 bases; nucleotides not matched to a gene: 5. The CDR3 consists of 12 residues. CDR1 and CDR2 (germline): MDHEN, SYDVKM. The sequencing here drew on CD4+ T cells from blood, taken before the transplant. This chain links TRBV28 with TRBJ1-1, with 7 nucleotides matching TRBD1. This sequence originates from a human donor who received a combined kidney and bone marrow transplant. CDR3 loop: CASSIPQGEAFF. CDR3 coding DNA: TGTGCCAGCAGTATTCCACAGGGGGAAGCTTTCTTT.